This T cell receptor (beta chain) was profiled in a study of blood T cell repertoires in COVID-19. Study as a whole: Some COVID-19 samples were acute and others convalescent; all came from the United States, Italy and Spain. PBMCs, B-cell-depleted T cells, or T cells provided the cDNA or gDNA that made up the material.

The V gene lost 2 bases and the J gene lost 3 bases, with 13 bases spanning the gap. This CDR3 spans 14 amino acids. The germline V gene encodes CDR1 GTSNPN and CDR2 SVGIG (reference sequence). Original processing methods: Estimated nucleated cell counts came from reference gene primer amplification. Some clones are missing from TCRdb's copy, which holds only in-frame ones; the method was immunoSEQ multiplex PCR. D and trimming were read from the DNA, whereas the V and J calls and clone size are those reported in that table. The table has approximately 47,000 clones, around 85% seen once; the top ten hold approximately 5.6%.

The gene calls are TRBV30 and TRBJ1-2; D ambiguous. This TCR came from a woman in her fifties or sixties with acute or convalescent COVID-19. The specimen was peripheral blood. The CDR3 DNA sequence: TGTGCCTGGAGTCCACCAGGAGGGCACTATGGCTACACCTTC. This codes for CAWSPPGGHYGYTF. The whole variable domain, remainder taken from reference TRBV30 and TRBJ1-2, is SQTIHQWPATLVQPVGSPLSLECTVEGTSNPNLYWYRQAAGRGLQLLFYSVGIGQISSEVPQNLSASRPQDRQFILSSKKLLLSDSGFYLCAWSPPGGHYGYTFGSGTRLTVV.